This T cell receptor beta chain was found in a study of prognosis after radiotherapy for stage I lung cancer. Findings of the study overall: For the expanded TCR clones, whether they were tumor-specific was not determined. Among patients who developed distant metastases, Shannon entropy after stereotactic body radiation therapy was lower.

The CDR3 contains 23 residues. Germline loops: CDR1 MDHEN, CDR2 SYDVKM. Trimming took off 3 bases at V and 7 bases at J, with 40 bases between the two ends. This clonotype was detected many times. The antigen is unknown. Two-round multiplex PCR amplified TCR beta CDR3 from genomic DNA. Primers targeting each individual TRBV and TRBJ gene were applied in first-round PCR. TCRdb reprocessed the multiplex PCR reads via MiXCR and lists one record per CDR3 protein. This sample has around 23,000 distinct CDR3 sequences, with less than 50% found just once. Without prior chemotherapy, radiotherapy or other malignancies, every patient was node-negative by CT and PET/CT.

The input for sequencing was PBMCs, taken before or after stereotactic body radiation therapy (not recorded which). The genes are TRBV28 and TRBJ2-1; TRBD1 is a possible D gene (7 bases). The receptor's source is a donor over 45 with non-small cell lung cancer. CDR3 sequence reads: CASSFRVGSPGQPYETGGNEQFF. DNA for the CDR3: TGTGCCAGCAGTTTTAGGGTAGGGTCTCCGGGACAGCCCTATGAAACCGGAGGGAATGAGCAGTTCTTC.